This T cell receptor beta chain is drawn from a study of blood T cell repertoires in COVID-19. In the authors' workflow: Nucleated cell number was recorded as an estimate derived from reference gene primer amplification. TCRdb keeps only in-frame clones here, not all; method: immunoSEQ multiplex PCR. D and trimming come from the DNA, and the V and J calls and clone size come from that table. Of fewer than 400,000 clones listed, over 85% are singletons. The germline CDR1 and CDR2 sequences are KGHSH and LQKENI. The CDR3 is made up of 18 amino acids. Between the trimmed V and J ends, which lost 5 bases and 0 bases, there was a span of 19 bases.

Sample: peripheral blood. The sequence was collected from a woman in her twenties or thirties with COVID-19, enrolled during active disease. V and J are TRBV18 and TRBJ1-4; D unresolved. In DNA form, the CDR3 reads TGTGCCAGCTCATCTCCCTATCACACAGAGACAACTAATGAAAAACTGTTTTTT. It specifies CASSSPYHTETTNEKLFF.